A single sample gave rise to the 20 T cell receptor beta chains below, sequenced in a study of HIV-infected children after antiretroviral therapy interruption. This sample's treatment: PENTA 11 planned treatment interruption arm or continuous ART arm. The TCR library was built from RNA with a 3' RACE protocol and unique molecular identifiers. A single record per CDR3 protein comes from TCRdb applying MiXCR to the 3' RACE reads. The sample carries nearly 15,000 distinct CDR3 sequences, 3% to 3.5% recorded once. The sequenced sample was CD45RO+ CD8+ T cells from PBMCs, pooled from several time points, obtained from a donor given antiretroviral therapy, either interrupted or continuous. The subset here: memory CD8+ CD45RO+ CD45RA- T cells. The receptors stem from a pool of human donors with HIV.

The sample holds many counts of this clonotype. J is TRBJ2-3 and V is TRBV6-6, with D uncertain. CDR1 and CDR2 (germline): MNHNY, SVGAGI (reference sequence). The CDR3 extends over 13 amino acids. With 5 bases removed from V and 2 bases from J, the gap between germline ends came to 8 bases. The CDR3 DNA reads TGTGCCAGCAGTATCTCGTACACAGATACGCAGTATTTT. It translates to CASSISYTDTQYF.

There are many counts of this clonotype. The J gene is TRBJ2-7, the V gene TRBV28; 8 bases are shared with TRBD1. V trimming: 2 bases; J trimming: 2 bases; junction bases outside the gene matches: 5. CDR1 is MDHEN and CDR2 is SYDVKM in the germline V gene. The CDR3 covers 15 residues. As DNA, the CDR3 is TGTGCCAGCAGTTTAGGGACAGGCAACGCCTACGAGCAGTACTTC. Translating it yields CASSLGTGNAYEQYF.

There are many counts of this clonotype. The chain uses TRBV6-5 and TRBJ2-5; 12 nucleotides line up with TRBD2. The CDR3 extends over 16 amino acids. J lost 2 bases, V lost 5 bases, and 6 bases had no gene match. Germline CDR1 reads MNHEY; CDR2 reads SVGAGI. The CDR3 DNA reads TGTGCCAGCAGTGACACCGGGACTAGCGGGCAAGAGACCCAGTACTTC. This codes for CASSDTGTSGQETQYF.

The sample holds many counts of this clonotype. CDR3 bases: TGTGCCAGCAGCTTGGATCCGGGGATAGGCAAAAACATTCAGTACTTC. Translating it yields CASSLDPGIGKNIQYF. V usage is TRBV5-5 and J usage is TRBJ2-4, with D possibly TRBD2 on 5 matching bases. V shed 0 bases and J shed 3 bases, with 13 bases lying between them. This CDR3 is built from 16 residues. Germline V CDR1 and CDR2: SGHKS, YYEKEE (reference sequence).

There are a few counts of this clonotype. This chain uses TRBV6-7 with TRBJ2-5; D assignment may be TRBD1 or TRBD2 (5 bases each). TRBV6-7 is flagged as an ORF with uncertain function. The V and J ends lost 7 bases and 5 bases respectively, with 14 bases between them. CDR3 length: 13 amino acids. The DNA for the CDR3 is TGTGCCAGCATTCCCCGGGGCCGGGAGACCCAGTACTTC. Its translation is CASIPRGRETQYF.

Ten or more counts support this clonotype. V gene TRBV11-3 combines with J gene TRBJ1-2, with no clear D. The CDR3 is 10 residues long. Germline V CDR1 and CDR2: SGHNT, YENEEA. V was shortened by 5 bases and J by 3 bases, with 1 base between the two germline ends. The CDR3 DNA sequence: TGTGCCAGCAGCCACTATGGCTACACCTTC. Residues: CASSHYGYTF.

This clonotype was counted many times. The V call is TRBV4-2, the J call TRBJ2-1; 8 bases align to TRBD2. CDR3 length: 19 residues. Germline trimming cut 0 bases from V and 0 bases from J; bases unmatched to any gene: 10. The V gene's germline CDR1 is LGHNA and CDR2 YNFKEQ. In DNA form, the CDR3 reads TGTGCCAGCAGCCAAGATTGGGCGGCGGGAGGCAACTCCTACAATGAGCAGTTCTTC. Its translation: CASSQDWAAGGNSYNEQFF.

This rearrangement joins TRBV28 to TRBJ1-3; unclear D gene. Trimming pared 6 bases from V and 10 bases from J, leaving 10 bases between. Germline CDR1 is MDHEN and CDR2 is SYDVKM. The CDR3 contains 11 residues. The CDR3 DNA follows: TGTGCCAGCAGCTTAGTTAATACCATATATTTT. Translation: CASSLVNTIYF.

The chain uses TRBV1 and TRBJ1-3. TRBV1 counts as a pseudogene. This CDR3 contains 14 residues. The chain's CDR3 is CASSQEPMANTIYF. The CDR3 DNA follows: TGCGCCAGCAGCCAAGAGCCCATGGCCAACACCATATATTTT.

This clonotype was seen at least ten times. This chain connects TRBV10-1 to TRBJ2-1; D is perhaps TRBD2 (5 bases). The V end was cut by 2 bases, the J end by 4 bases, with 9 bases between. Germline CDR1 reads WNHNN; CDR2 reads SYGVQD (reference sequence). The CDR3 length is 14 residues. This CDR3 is CASSEGRDYNEQFF. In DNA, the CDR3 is TGCGCCAGCAGTGAGGGTCGGGATTACAATGAGCAGTTCTTC.

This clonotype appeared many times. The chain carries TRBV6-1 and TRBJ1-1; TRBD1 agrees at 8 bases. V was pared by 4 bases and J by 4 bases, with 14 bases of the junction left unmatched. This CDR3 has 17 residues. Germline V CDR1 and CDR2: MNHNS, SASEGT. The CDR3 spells CASSAGQGLGFGTEAFF. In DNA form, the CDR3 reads TGTGCCAGCAGTGCCGGACAGGGTTTAGGATTTGGCACTGAAGCTTTCTTT.

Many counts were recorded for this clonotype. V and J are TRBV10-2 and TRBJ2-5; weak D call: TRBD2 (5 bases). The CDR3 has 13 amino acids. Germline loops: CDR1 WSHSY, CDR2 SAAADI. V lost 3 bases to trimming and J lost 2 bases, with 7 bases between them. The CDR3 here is CASSDRGQETQYF. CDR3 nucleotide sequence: TGCGCCAGCAGTGATCGGGGACAAGAGACCCAGTACTTC.

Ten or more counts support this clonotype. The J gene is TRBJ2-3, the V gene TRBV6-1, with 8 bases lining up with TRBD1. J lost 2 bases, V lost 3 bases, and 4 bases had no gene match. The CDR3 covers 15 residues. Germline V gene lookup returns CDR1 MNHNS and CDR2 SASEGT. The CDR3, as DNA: TGTGCCAGCAGTGACACGACAGGGGCCACAGATACGCAGTATTTT. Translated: CASSDTTGATDTQYF.

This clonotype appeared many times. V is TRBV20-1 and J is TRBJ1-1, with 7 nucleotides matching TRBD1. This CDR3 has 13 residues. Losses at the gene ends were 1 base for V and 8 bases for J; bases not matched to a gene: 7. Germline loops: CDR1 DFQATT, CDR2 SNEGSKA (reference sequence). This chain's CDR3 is CSARVPTGTEAFF. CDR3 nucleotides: TGCAGTGCTAGAGTACCGACAGGGACGGAAGCTTTCTTT.

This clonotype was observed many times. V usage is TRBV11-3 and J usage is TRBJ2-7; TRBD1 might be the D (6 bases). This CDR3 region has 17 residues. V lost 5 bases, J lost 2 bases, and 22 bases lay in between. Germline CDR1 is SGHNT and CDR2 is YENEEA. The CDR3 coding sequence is TGTGCCAGCAGCACCTTAGAAGGGGGACCGACACCCTACGAGCAGTACTTC. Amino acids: CASSTLEGGPTPYEQYF.

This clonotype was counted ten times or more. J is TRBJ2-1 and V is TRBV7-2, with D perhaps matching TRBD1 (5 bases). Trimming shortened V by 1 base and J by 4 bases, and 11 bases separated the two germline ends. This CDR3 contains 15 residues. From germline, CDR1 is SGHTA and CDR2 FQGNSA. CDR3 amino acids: CASSLEGNQYNEQFF. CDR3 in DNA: TGTGCCAGCAGCTTAGAGGGGAATCAATACAATGAGCAGTTCTTC.

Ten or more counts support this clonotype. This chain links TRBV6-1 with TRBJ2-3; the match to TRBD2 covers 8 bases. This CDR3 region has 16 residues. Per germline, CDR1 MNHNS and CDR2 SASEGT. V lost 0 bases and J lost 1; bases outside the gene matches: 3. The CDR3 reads CASSEAPGGGTDTQYF. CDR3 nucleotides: TGTGCCAGCAGTGAAGCGCCGGGGGGGGGCACAGATACGCAGTATTTT.

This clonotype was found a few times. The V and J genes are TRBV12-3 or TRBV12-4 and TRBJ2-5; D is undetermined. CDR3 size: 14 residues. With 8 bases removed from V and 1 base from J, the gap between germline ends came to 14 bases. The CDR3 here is CASGWAETQETQYF. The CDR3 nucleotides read TGTGCCAGCGGGTGGGCGGAAACCCAAGAGACCCAGTACTTC.

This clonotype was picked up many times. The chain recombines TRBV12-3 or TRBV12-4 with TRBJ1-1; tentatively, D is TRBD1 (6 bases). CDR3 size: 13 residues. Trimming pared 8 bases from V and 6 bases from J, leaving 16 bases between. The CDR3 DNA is TGTGCCAGCGGGATAACAGGGCTAGCTGAAGCTTTCTTT. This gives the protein CASGITGLAEAFF.

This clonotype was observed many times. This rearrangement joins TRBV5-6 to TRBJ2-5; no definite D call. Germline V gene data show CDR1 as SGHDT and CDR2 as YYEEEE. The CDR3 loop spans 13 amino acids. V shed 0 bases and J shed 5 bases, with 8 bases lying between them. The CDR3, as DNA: TGTGCCAGCAGCTTGGGTACCGGGGAGACCCAGTACTTC. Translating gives CASSLGTGETQYF.